The sequence of this T cell receptor (beta chain) was determined in a study of T cell repertoires in aging, cancer and after chemotherapy. The CDR3 has 14 residues. Trimming pared 8 bases from V and 0 bases from J, leaving 13 bases between. Germline loops: CDR1 MDHEN, CDR2 SYDVKM. TCR beta rearrangements were amplified from peripheral blood genomic DNA. By share of the sample, this clonotype is medium-sized. Rearranged V-D-J TRB sequences were amplified with a mixed TRB-A/B primer pool. TCRdb re-derived calls from the multiplex PCR reads in MiXCR, one entry per CDR3 protein. The sample carries over 8,500 distinct CDR3 sequences, roughly a quarter recorded once.

The chain carries TRBV28 and TRBJ1-1; D ambiguous. The receptor comes from a human donor in good health. The sequencing sample was made of blood. The CDR3 loop reads CASYPSGMNTEAFF. CDR3 sequence (DNA): TGTGCCAGCTACCCCTCCGGTATGAACACTGAAGCTTTCTTT.